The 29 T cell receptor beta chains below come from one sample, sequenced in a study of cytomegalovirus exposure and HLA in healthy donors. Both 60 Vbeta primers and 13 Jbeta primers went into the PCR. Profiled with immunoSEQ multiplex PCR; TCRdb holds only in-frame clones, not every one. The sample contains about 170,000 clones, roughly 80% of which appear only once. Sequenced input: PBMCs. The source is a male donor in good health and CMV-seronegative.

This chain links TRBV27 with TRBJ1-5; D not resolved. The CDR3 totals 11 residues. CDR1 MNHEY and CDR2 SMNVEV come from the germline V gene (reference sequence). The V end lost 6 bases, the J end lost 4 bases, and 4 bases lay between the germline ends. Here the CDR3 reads CASSPNQPQHF. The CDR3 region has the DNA TGTGCCAGCAGCCCTAATCAGCCCCAGCATTTT.

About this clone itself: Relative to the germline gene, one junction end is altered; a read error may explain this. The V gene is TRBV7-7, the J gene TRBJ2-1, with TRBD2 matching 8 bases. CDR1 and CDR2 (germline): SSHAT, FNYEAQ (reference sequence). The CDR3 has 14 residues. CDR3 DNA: TGTGCTAGCAGCCCCCGACTAGCGAGCAATGAGCAGTTCTTC. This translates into CASSPRLASNEQFF.

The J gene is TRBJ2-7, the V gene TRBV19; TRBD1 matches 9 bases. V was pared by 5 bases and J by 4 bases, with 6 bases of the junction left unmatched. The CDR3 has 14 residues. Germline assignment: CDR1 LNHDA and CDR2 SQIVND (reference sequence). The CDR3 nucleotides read TGTGCCAGTAGTTCGGGACAGGGTGGGTACGAGCAGTACTTC. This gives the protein CASSSGQGGYEQYF. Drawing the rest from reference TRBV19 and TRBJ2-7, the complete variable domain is DGGITQSPKYLFRKEGQNVTLSCEQNLNHDAMYWYRQDPGQGLRLIYYSQIVNDFQKGDIAEGYSVSREKKESFPLTVTSAQKNPTAFYLCASSSGQGGYEQYFGPGTRLTVT.

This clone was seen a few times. This chain's CDR3 is CSVHSGTEAFF. The CDR3 DNA is TGCAGCGTTCATAGTGGCACTGAAGCTTTCTTT. The chain has TRBV29-1 and TRBJ1-1; the D is unclear. The CDR3 has 11 amino acids. V dropped 5 bases and J dropped 4 bases, with 8 bases sitting between them. CDR1 SQVTM and CDR2 ANQGSEA come from the germline V gene.

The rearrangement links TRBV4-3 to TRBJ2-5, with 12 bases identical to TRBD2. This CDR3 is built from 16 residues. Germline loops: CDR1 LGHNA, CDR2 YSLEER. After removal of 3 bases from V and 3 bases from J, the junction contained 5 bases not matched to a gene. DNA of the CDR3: TGCGCCAGCAGCCATACTAGCGGGGGGCGGGAAGAGACCCAGTACTTC. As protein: CASSHTSGGREETQYF.

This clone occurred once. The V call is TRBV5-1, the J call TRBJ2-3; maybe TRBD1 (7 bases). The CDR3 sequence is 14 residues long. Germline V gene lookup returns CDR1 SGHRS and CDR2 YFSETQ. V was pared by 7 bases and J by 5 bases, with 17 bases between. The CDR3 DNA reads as TGCGCCAGCTTTCAGGGGGGTAGCCTAGATACGCAGTATTTT. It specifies CASFQGGSLDTQYF.

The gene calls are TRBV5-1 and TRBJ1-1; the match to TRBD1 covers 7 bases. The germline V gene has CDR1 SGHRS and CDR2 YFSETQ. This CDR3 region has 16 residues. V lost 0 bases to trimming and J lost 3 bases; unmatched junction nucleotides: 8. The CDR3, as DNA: TGCGCCAGCAGCTTGGGAAGGGACAGAAGGGACACTGAAGCTTTCTTT. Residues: CASSLGRDRRDTEAFF.

The CDR3 DNA reads as TGTGCCTGGAGTCTTCCCGTCACGGGTGGGGCCAACGTCCTGACTTTC. Amino acid sequence: CAWSLPVTGGANVLTF. This sequence joins TRBV30 and TRBJ2-6; no reliable D call. The CDR3 has 16 residues. CDR1 GTSNPN and CDR2 SVGIG come from the germline V gene (reference sequence). Trimming pared 2 bases from V and 3 bases from J, leaving 14 bases between.

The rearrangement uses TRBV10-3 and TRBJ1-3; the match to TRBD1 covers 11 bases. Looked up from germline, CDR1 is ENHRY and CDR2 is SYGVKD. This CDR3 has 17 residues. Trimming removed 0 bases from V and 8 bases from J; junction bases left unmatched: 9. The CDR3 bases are TGTGCCATCAGTGAGTCGACTCCGGGACAGGGGGTTGACACCATATATTTT. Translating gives CAISESTPGQGVDTIYF.

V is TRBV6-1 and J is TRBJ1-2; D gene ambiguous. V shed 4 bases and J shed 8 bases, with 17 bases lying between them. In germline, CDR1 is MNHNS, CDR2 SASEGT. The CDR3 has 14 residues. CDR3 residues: CASSASGSERGYTF. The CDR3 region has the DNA TGTGCCAGCAGTGCCTCCGGGTCTGAAAGGGGCTACACCTTC.

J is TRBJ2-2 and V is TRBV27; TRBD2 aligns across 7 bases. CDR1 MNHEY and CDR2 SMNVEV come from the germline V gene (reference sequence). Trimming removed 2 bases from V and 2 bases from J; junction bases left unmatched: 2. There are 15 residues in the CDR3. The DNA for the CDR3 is TGTGCCAGCAGTTTAACGGGACTAAACACCGGGGAGCTGTTTTTT. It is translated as CASSLTGLNTGELFF.

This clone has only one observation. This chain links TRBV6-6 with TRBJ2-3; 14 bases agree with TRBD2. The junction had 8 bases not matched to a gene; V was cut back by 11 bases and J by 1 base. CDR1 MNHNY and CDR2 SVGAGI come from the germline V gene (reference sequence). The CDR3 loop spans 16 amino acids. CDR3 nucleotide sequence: TGTGCCGCCGGGACTAGCGGGAGTGGCGGCACAGATACGCAGTATTTT. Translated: CAAGTSGSGGTDTQYF.

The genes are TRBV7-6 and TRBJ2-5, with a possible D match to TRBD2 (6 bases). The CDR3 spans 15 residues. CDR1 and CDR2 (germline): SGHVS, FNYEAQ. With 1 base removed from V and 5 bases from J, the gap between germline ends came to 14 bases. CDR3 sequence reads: CASSLVEEGWETQYF. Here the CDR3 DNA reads TGTGCCAGCAGCTTAGTAGAGGAGGGCTGGGAGACCCAGTACTTC.

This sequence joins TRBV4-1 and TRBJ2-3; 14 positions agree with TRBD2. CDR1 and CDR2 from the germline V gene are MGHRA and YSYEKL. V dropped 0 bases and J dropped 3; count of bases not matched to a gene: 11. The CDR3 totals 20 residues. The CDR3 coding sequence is TGCGCCAGCAGCCAAGATGGCGGGACTAGCGGGAGCGCTTGGACAGATACGCAGTATTTT. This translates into CASSQDGGTSGSAWTDTQYF.

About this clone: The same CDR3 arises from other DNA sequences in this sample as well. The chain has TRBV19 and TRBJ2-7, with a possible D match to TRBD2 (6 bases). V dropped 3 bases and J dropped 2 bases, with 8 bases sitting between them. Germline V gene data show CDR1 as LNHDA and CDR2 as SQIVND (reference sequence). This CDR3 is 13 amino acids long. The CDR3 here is CASSIAGTYEQYF. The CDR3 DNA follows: TGTGCCAGTAGTATCGCGGGAACCTACGAGCAGTACTTC.

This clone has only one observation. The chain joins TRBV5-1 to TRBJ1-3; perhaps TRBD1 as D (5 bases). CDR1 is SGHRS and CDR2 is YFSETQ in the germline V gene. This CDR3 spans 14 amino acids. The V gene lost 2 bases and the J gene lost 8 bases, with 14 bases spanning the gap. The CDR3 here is CASSLNRLEDTIYF. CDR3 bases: TGCGCCAGCAGCTTAAACAGGTTGGAAGACACCATATATTTT.

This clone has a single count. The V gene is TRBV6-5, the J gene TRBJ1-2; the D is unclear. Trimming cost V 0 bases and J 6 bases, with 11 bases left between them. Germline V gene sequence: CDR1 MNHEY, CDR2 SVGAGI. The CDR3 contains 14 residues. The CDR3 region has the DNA TGTGCCAGCAGTTACTCGGGAGGGCTCAATGGCTACACCTTC. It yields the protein CASSYSGGLNGYTF.

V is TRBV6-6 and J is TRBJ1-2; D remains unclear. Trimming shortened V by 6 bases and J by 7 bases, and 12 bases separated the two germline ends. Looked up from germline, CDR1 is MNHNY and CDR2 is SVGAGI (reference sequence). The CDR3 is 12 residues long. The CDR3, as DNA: TGTGCCAGCAGCTGGCTCGGCGGTGGCTACACCTTC. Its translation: CASSWLGGGYTF.

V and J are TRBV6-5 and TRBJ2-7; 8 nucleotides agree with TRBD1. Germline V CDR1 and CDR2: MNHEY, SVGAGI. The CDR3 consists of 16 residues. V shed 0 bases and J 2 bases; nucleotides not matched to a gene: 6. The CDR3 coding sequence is TGTGCCAGCAGTTACTCGGGCAGGGGGCGTACCTACGAGCAGTACTTC. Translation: CASSYSGRGRTYEQYF.

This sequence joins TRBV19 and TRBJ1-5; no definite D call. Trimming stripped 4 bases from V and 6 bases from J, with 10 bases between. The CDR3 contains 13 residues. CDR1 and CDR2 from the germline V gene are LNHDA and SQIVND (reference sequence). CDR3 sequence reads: CASSTPGFQPQHF. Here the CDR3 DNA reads TGTGCCAGTAGTACCCCCGGGTTTCAGCCCCAGCATTTT.

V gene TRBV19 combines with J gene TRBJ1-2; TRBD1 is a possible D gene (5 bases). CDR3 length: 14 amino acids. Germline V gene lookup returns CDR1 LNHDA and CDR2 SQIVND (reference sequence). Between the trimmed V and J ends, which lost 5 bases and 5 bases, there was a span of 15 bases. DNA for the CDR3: TGTGCCAGTAGTTCGAAAGGGGTCCTGTATGGCTACACCTTC. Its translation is CASSSKGVLYGYTF. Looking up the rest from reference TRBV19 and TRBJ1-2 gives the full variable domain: DGGITQSPKYLFRKEGQNVTLSCEQNLNHDAMYWYRQDPGQGLRLIYYSQIVNDFQKGDIAEGYSVSREKKESFPLTVTSAQKNPTAFYLCASSSKGVLYGYTFGSGTRLTVV.

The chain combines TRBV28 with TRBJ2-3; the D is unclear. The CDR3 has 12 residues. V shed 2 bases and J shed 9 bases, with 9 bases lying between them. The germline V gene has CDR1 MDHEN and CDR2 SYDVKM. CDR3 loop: CASSLASGTQYF. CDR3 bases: TGTGCCAGCAGTTTAGCTAGTGGCACGCAGTATTTT. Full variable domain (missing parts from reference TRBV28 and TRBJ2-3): DVKVTQSSRYLVKRTGEKVFLECVQDMDHENMFWYRQDPGLGLRLIYFSYDVKMKEKGDIPEGYSVSREKKERFSLILESASTNQTSMYLCASSLASGTQYFGPGTRLTVL.

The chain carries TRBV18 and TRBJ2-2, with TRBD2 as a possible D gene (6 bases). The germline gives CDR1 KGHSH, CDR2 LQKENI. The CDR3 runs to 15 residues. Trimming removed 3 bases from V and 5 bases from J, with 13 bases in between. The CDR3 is CASSPLRGGTGELFF. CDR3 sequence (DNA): TGTGCCAGCTCACCCTTACGGGGAGGTACCGGGGAGCTGTTTTTT.

DNA of the CDR3: TGCAGCGGGGACAGAGGCTTGAACACTGAAGCTTTCTTT. Its translation: CSGDRGLNTEAFF. The chain is built from TRBV29-1 and TRBJ1-1; the match to TRBD1 covers 7 bases. Trimming removed 7 bases from V and 0 bases from J; junction bases left unmatched: 5. Germline CDR1 and CDR2: SQVTM and ANQGSEA. The CDR3 has 13 residues.

In nucleotides, the CDR3 is TGCGCCAGCTTAGAAGAGAGGGTCTCCTACGAGCAGTACTTC. This gives the protein CASLEERVSYEQYF. This chain uses TRBV23-1 with TRBJ2-7; a weak D match, TRBD2 (5 bases). TRBV23-1 is sorted into the ORF group, with uncertain function. The CDR3 spans 14 residues. Trimming removed 8 bases from V and 0 bases from J, with 14 bases in between.

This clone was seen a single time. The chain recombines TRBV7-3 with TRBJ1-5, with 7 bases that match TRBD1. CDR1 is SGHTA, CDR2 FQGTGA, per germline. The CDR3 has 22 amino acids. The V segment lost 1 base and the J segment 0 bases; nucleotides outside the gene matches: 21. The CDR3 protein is CASSLKPPPDREWGVSNQPQHF. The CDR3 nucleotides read TGTGCCAGCAGCTTAAAACCCCCGCCAGACAGGGAGTGGGGGGTTAGCAATCAGCCCCAGCATTTT.

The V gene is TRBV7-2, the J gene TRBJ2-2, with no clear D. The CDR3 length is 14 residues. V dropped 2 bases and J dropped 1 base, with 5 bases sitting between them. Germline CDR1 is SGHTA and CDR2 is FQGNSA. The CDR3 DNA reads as TGTGCCAGCAGCTTACACGGGAACACCGGGGAGCTGTTTTTT. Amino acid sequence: CASSLHGNTGELFF.

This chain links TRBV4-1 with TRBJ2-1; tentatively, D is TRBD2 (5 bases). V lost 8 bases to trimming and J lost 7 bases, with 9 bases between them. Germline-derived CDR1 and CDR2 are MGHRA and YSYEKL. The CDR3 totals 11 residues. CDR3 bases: TGCGCCAGCGGAGCGGAAAATGAGCAGTTCTTC. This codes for CASGAENEQFF.

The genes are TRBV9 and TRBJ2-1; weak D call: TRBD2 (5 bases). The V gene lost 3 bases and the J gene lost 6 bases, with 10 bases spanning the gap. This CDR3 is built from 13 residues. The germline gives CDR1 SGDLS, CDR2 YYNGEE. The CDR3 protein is CASSDTSSNEQFF. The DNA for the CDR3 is TGTGCCAGCAGCGACACTAGTTCCAATGAGCAGTTCTTC.